What follows are 21 T cell receptor beta chains derived from one specimen sequenced in a study of cytomegalovirus exposure and HLA in healthy donors. Both 60 Vbeta primers and 13 Jbeta primers went into the PCR. Produced via immunoSEQ multiplex PCR; TCRdb's table is partial and in-frame only. The table has approximately 87,000 clones, around four fifths seen once. Sequences were obtained from PBMCs. The receptors derive from a young woman in good health and CMV-seropositive.

The chain has TRBV2 and TRBJ1-4; 7 bases line up with TRBD1. This CDR3 comprises 15 residues. Trimming cost V 2 bases and J 0 bases; bases outside gene matches: 0. The germline V gene has CDR1 SNHLY and CDR2 FYNNEI. CDR3 amino acids: CASSEQGATNEKLFF. For the CDR3, the DNA is TGTGCCAGCAGTGAACAGGGGGCAACTAATGAAAAACTGTTTTTT.

The V call is TRBV2, the J call TRBJ2-2, with D tentatively TRBD2 (6 bases). The germline CDR1 and CDR2 sequences are SNHLY and FYNNEI. Trimming left V 3 bases short and J 4 bases short, with 9 bases between. This CDR3 contains 14 residues. DNA for the CDR3: TGTGCCAGCAGTGATGGGAGGTTCACCGGGGAGCTGTTTTTT. Protein sequence: CASSDGRFTGELFF.

V gene TRBV6-5 combines with J gene TRBJ1-4, with 7 bases fitting TRBD1. The V and J ends lost 6 bases and 7 bases, in that order; junction bases with no gene match: 8. The V gene's germline CDR1 is MNHEY and CDR2 SVGAGI. CDR3 length equals 14 residues. Written as DNA, the CDR3 is TGTGCCAGCAGACAGGGGAGGTTCAGTGAAAAACTGTTTTTT. Translated: CASRQGRFSEKLFF.

The chain employs TRBV6-5 and TRBJ2-7, with TRBD2 as a possible D gene (5 bases). Trimming left V 5 bases short and J 3 bases short, with 17 bases between. CDR3 length: 15 residues. Germline assignment: CDR1 MNHEY and CDR2 SVGAGI. The CDR3 loop is CASSVAELGDYEQYF. The CDR3 DNA reads as TGTGCCAGCAGTGTCGCAGAGCTGGGAGACTACGAGCAGTACTTC.

V gene TRBV19 combines with J gene TRBJ1-5, with a weak D call TRBD1 (6 bases). Trimming removed 0 bases at V and 6 bases at J, with 9 bases between. CDR3 length equals 14 residues. In germline, CDR1 is LNHDA, CDR2 SQIVND (reference sequence). The CDR3 loop reads CASSIDWGPQPQHF. Here the CDR3 DNA reads TGTGCCAGTAGTATAGATTGGGGGCCTCAGCCCCAGCATTTT.

The genes are TRBV6-6 and TRBJ1-2; the D gene is possibly TRBD1 (5 bases). The V and J ends lost 0 bases and 5 bases respectively, with 13 bases between them. Germline lookup yields CDR1 MNHNY and CDR2 SVGAGI (reference sequence). The CDR3 extends over 15 amino acids. In nucleotides, the CDR3 is TGTGCCAGCAGTTACTCCGCACCCAAGGGGTATGGCTACACCTTC. The encoded protein is CASSYSAPKGYGYTF.

This sequence joins TRBV28 and TRBJ1-5; 9 bases are shared with TRBD1. With 7 bases clipped from V and 1 base from J, the junction kept 5 bases outside the gene matches. The CDR3 consists of 15 residues. CDR1 is MDHEN and CDR2 is SYDVKM in the germline V gene. CDR3 in amino acids: CASTSGTGSNQPQHF. CDR3 DNA: TGTGCCAGCACCTCGGGGACAGGGAGCAATCAGCCCCAGCATTTT.

The V and J genes are TRBV4-1 and TRBJ1-5; unclear D gene. The germline CDR1 and CDR2 sequences are MGHRA and YSYEKL. The V end lost 0 bases, the J end lost 1 base, and 10 bases lay between the germline ends. The CDR3 is 16 residues long. This CDR3 reads CASSQEGPSSNQPQHF. In DNA, the CDR3 is TGCGCCAGCAGCCAAGAGGGCCCCTCGAGCAATCAGCCCCAGCATTTT.

The chain carries TRBV5-4 and TRBJ2-5; 10 positions agree with TRBD1. CDR1 SGHNT and CDR2 YYREEE come from the germline V gene (reference sequence). The length of the CDR3 is 16 residues. V was pared by 3 bases and J by 3 bases, with 8 bases of the junction left unmatched. This CDR3 is CASSSTGGFGKETQYF. The CDR3 DNA follows: TGTGCCAGCAGCTCGACAGGGGGCTTCGGAAAAGAGACCCAGTACTTC. Variable domain in full (rest from reference TRBV5-4 and TRBJ2-5): ETGVTQSPTHLIKTRGQQVTLRCSSQSGHNTVSWYQQALGQGPQFIFQYYREEENGRGNFPPRFSGLQFPNYSSELNVNALELDDSALYLCASSSTGGFGKETQYFGPGTRLLVL.

The genes are TRBV13 and TRBJ2-1; 7 bases map to TRBD1. CDR3 length: 15 amino acids. The ends lost 5 bases at V and 3 bases at J; junction bases unmatched: 7. CDR1 is PRHDT and CDR2 is FYEKMQ in the germline V gene (reference sequence). CDR3 loop: CASSRQGWGYNEQFF. CDR3 in DNA: TGTGCCAGCAGCAGACAGGGATGGGGCTACAATGAGCAGTTCTTC.

This chain connects TRBV6-1 to TRBJ1-5, with D possibly being TRBD1 (5 bases). CDR3 length equals 14 residues. Trimming removed 4 bases from V and 4 bases from J, with 11 bases in between. Germline CDR1 is MNHNS and CDR2 is SASEGT. DNA for the CDR3: TGTGCCAGCAGTGGCCCCGGGGGAAATCAGCCCCAGCATTTT. Its translation is CASSGPGGNQPQHF.

The V and J genes are TRBV6-5 and TRBJ2-3, with D possibly TRBD1 on 5 matching bases. In germline, CDR1 is MNHEY, CDR2 SVGAGI. The CDR3 is made up of 14 amino acids. The germline V and J ends were trimmed by 5 bases and 2 bases, with 11 bases remaining between them. CDR3 in DNA: TGTGCCAGCAGTGTGACAGTCTACACAGATACGCAGTATTTT. Translation: CASSVTVYTDTQYF.

This chain uses TRBV7-2 with TRBJ1-6, with D uncertain. The V gene's germline CDR1 is SGHTA and CDR2 FQGNSA. The V end lost 10 bases, the J end lost 9 bases, and 19 bases lay between the germline ends. This CDR3 is built from 14 residues. The CDR3 reads CATRLVRRGSPLHF. DNA for the CDR3: TGTGCCACTCGTTTAGTACGGCGGGGTTCACCCCTCCACTTT.

The chain uses TRBV9 and TRBJ1-4; D possibly corresponds to TRBD1 (6 bases). Deletions cut 0 bases from V and 8 bases from J, with 11 bases between. Germline values: CDR1 SGDLS, CDR2 YYNGEE. The CDR3 runs 14 residues. CDR3 DNA sequence: TGTGCCAGCAGCGTAGCTGGAACAGGGGAAAAACTGTTTTTT. This encodes CASSVAGTGEKLFF. Complete variable domain (other parts from reference TRBV9 and TRBJ1-4): DSGVTQTPKHLITATGQRVTLRCSPRSGDLSVYWYQQSLDQGLQFLIQYYNGEERAKGNILERFSAQQFPDLHSELNLSSLELGDSALYFCASSVAGTGEKLFFGSGTQLSVL.

This chain joins TRBV10-1 and TRBJ2-3; tentatively, D is TRBD2 (5 bases). V was cut by 5 bases and J by 3 bases, with 9 bases left in between. Germline CDR1 and CDR2: WNHNN and SYGVQD (reference sequence). The CDR3 consists of 13 residues. The CDR3: CASSRGLTDTQYF. CDR3 nucleotide sequence: TGCGCCAGCAGTCGTGGACTTACAGATACGCAGTATTTT.

V usage is TRBV7-9 and J usage is TRBJ2-3, with D possibly matching TRBD1 (6 bases). Germline V gene data show CDR1 as SEHNR and CDR2 as FQNEAQ (reference sequence). V shed 5 bases and J shed 0 bases, with 12 bases lying between them. The CDR3 is 15 amino acids. The CDR3, as DNA: TGTGCCAGCAGCCTAGGACAGTCTAGCACAGATACGCAGTATTTT. Its protein is CASSLGQSSTDTQYF.

For the CDR3, the DNA is TGTGCCAGTAGTAGACTAGTCTTCCACGAGCAGTACTTC. Encoded protein: CASSRLVFHEQYF. V and J are TRBV19 and TRBJ2-7; D may be TRBD2 (6 bases). The CDR3 is 13 amino acids. V was cut by 4 bases and J by 5 bases, with 12 bases left in between. The germline V gene encodes CDR1 LNHDA and CDR2 SQIVND (reference sequence).

This clone was seen a single time. This chain connects TRBV5-4 to TRBJ1-1, with 8 bases identical to TRBD1. CDR1 SGHNT and CDR2 YYREEE come from the germline V gene (reference sequence). CDR3 size: 16 residues. With V trimmed by 4 bases and J by 6 bases, 14 bases remained unmatched. The CDR3 nucleotides are TGTGCCAGCAGCGGCCGGACAGGGTATCCGAGCGCTGAAGCTTTCTTT. Translated: CASSGRTGYPSAEAFF.

The V call is TRBV6-1, the J call TRBJ1-3; D not certain. Deletions cut 4 bases from V and 0 bases from J, with 4 bases between. This CDR3 comprises 13 residues. Germline V gene sequence: CDR1 MNHNS, CDR2 SASEGT. Written as DNA, the CDR3 is TGTGCCAGCAGTGCCTCCTCTGGAAACACCATATATTTT. It codes for CASSASSGNTIYF.

This chain joins TRBV16 and TRBJ2-7; TRBD1 matches 9 bases. The V segment lost 4 bases and the J segment 2 bases; nucleotides outside the gene matches: 9. The germline V gene has CDR1 KGHSY and CDR2 FQNENV. CDR3 size: 16 residues. CDR3 sequence (DNA): TGTGCCAGCAGCCCCTCGCGGGACAGGGCAACCTACGAGCAGTACTTC. Translation gives CASSPSRDRATYEQYF.

This chain joins TRBV7-8 and TRBJ1-2; 7 bases agree with TRBD1. Germline V gene data show CDR1 as SGHVS and CDR2 as FQNEAQ. This CDR3 contains 14 residues. After removal of 3 bases from V and 2 bases from J, the junction contained 3 bases not matched to a gene. The CDR3 region has the DNA TGTGCCAGCAGCTTTACAGGGGCAAACTATGGCTACACCTTC. Protein sequence: CASSFTGANYGYTF.